This TCR beta chain is drawn from a study of T cell repertoires in cytomegalovirus infection. Study context: Public TCR beta signatures provided an indication of both CMV infection and a matching HLA type.

TCRdb fed the reads into MiXCR, producing one record per CDR3 protein. Seen here are around 300,000 distinct CDR3 sequences, over 7.5% observed once, and the top ten hold around 4.5%. This clonotype was seen a few times. The TCR originated in a human donor in good health (CMV status not recorded). Some clones in this sample may be carry-over from other donors' samples. The sample comprised PBMCs.

In DNA form, the CDR3 reads TGTGCCATCAGTGAACTCTCCTACGAGCAGTACTTC. As protein: CAISELSYEQYF. The V and J genes are TRBV10-3 and TRBJ2-7, with D hard to call. Germline CDR1 is ENHRY and CDR2 is SYGVKD. Trimming left V 3 bases short and J 0 bases short, with 3 bases between. The CDR3 spans 12 residues.